The 19 T cell receptor beta chains presented below share a single source sample, sequenced in a study of blood T cell repertoires in COVID-19. Repertoires were generated with immunoSEQ multiplex PCR, while TCRdb's copy carries only in-frame clones and drops some. The table has just over 90,000 clones, 90% seen once; the top ten hold approximately 1.5%. The sequenced sample was peripheral blood. The receptors were gathered from a human donor with active COVID-19. The donor label of this sample is uncertain.

The rearrangement links TRBV6-5 to TRBJ2-3; D unresolved. Germline values: CDR1 MNHEY, CDR2 SVGAGI. This CDR3 region has 15 residues. The V gene lost 7 bases and the J gene lost 2 bases, with 16 bases spanning the gap. The CDR3 sequence is CASTFLARPTDTQYF. DNA of the CDR3: TGTGCCAGCACTTTTTTGGCCCGCCCCACAGATACGCAGTATTTT.

The chain couples TRBV6-6 to TRBJ1-1, with D maybe TRBD1 (5 bases). From germline, CDR1 is MNHNY and CDR2 SVGAGI (reference sequence). The CDR3 has 14 amino acids. V was cut by 6 bases and J by 3 bases, with 14 bases left in between. CDR3 sequence (DNA): TGTGCCAGCAGAGCCCCAGGGTCCTACACTGAAGCTTTCTTT. Its translation is CASRAPGSYTEAFF.

The chain recombines TRBV6-6 with TRBJ2-7; D is possibly TRBD1 (6 bases). Trimming cost V 5 bases and J 4 bases, with 12 bases left between them. This CDR3 is built from 13 residues. CDR1 MNHNY and CDR2 SVGAGI come from the germline V gene (reference sequence). The CDR3 DNA reads TGTGCCAGCAGTGAGGACAGCTATTACGAGCAGTACTTC. Translating it yields CASSEDSYYEQYF.

This clone was observed a few times. The rearrangement joins TRBV5-1 to TRBJ1-1, with TRBD1 matching 7 bases. The CDR3 has 14 amino acids. Germline CDR1 is SGHRS and CDR2 is YFSETQ. Trimming took 1 base from V and 2 from J; bases not matched to a gene: 2. The CDR3 loop is CASSLRGPNTEAFF. The CDR3 DNA reads TGCGCCAGCAGCTTGAGGGGGCCCAACACTGAAGCTTTCTTT. Full variable domain (outside the CDR3, taken from reference TRBV5-1 and TRBJ1-1): KAGVTQTPRYLIKTRGQQVTLSCSPISGHRSVSWYQQTPGQGLQFLFEYFSETQRNKGNFPGRFSGRQFSNSRSEMNVSTLELGDSALYLCASSLRGPNTEAFFGQGTRLTVV.

This chain joins TRBV28 and TRBJ1-2, with 7 bases identical to TRBD1. CDR1 is MDHEN, CDR2 SYDVKM, per germline. V shed 2 bases, J shed 4 bases, and the junction held 4 bases outside the gene matches. This CDR3 spans 14 amino acids. CDR3 residues: CASSLGGTVYGYTF. The CDR3 nucleotides read TGTGCCAGCAGTTTAGGAGGGACAGTCTATGGCTACACCTTC.

The chain has TRBV6-2 or TRBV6-3 and TRBJ2-7; 9 bases are a match to TRBD1. V lost 4 bases and J lost 5; bases outside the gene matches: 9. The CDR3 loop spans 15 amino acids. CDR1 MNHEY and CDR2 SVGEGT come from the germline V gene. The CDR3 DNA reads TGTGCCAGCAGTTTGACGGGACAGGGATTTAACGAGCAGTACTTC. The encoded protein is CASSLTGQGFNEQYF.

The chain is built from TRBV12-3 or TRBV12-4 and TRBJ1-5; D gene unclear. V shed 3 bases and J shed 0 bases, with 3 bases lying between them. The CDR3 is made up of 13 amino acids. The DNA of the CDR3 is TGTGCCAGCAGTTTGTATAGCAATCAGCCCCAGCATTTT. It specifies CASSLYSNQPQHF.

The chain employs TRBV3-1 (or the pseudogene TRBV3-2) and TRBJ1-4; perhaps TRBD1 as D (5 bases). The ends were cut back, 2 bases at V and 7 bases at J, with 14 bases in the middle. This CDR3 spans 15 amino acids. Germline V CDR1 and CDR2: LGHDT, YNNKEL (reference sequence). CDR3 sequence (DNA): TGTGCCAGCAGCCAAACTACGGGGGGAGGTGAAAAACTGTTTTTT. This gives the protein CASSQTTGGGEKLFF.

This rearrangement joins TRBV6-5 to TRBJ1-3; D is possibly TRBD1 (6 bases). The CDR3 is 16 amino acids. CDR1 MNHEY and CDR2 SVGAGI come from the germline V gene. The V end lost 2 bases, the J end lost 2 bases, and 13 bases lay between the germline ends. This chain's CDR3 is CASSYRLDSPGNTIYF. The CDR3 nucleotides read TGTGCCAGCAGTTACCGATTGGACAGCCCTGGAAACACCATATATTTT.

V and J are TRBV7-2 and TRBJ2-2; the D gene is possibly TRBD2 (7 bases). Trimming left V 1 base short and J 3 bases short, with 9 bases between. The CDR3 covers 15 residues. Germline CDR1 reads SGHTA; CDR2 reads FQGNSA. The CDR3 bases are TGTGCCAGCAGCTTAGTGGGGGGGCACACCGGGGAGCTGTTTTTT. Amino acids: CASSLVGGHTGELFF.

V gene TRBV29-1 combines with J gene TRBJ1-2; D is uncertain. In germline, CDR1 is SQVTM, CDR2 ANQGSEA. This CDR3 region has 14 residues. V was shortened by 1 base and J by 5 bases, with 14 bases between the two germline ends. For the CDR3, the DNA is TGCAGCGTTGAAGGAGCGGTCGGCAAATATGGCTACACCTTC. Its protein product is CSVEGAVGKYGYTF.

This clone appeared once. The chain combines TRBV5-1 with TRBJ2-3; D might be TRBD1 (6 bases). This CDR3 is built from 14 residues. Trimming pared 6 bases from V and 1 base from J, leaving 12 bases between. In germline, CDR1 is SGHRS, CDR2 YFSETQ. The DNA of the CDR3 is TGCGCCAGCACCGAGACAGGAGGCACAGATACGCAGTATTTT. Encoded protein: CASTETGGTDTQYF.

This clone has only one observation. The CDR3 sequence: CASSWLGVNTGELFF. The CDR3 DNA reads as TGCGCCAGCAGCTGGCTCGGAGTGAACACCGGGGAGCTGTTTTTT. This chain connects TRBV5-1 to TRBJ2-2; no firm D call. Trimming cost V 3 bases and J 1 base, with 10 bases left between them. Per germline, CDR1 SGHRS and CDR2 YFSETQ. The CDR3 is 15 residues long.

This chain uses TRBV6-2 or TRBV6-3 with TRBJ2-1; the D gene is possibly TRBD1 (7 bases). There are 17 residues in the CDR3. Germline CDR1 is MNHEY and CDR2 is SVGEGT. The germline V and J ends were trimmed by 7 bases and 0 bases, with 19 bases remaining between them. CDR3 nucleotide sequence: TGTGCCAGCATCCCCGGGGGAAGGGGGCTCTCCTACAATGAGCAGTTCTTC. This sequence encodes CASIPGGRGLSYNEQFF.

The chain employs TRBV7-3 and TRBJ2-2, with 10 nucleotides matching TRBD2. Per the germline V gene, CDR1 is SGHTA and CDR2 is FQGTGA. The CDR3 has 15 residues. Trimming at V came to 2 bases and at J to 8 bases, leaving 5 bases not matched to a gene. CDR3 protein: CASSLALAGAGELFF. As DNA, the CDR3 is TGTGCCAGCAGCTTAGCCCTAGCGGGGGCTGGGGAGCTGTTTTTT.

The genes are TRBV19 and TRBJ2-4; D perhaps matches TRBD1 (6 bases). The length of the CDR3 is 15 residues. V lost 5 bases and J lost 1, with 12 bases in between. Germline assignment: CDR1 LNHDA and CDR2 SQIVND (reference sequence). CDR3 nucleotide sequence: TGTGCCAGTAGTCCTTCAGGGGTTGCCAAAAACATTCAGTACTTC. Translated: CASSPSGVAKNIQYF.

The rearrangement uses TRBV18 and TRBJ2-6, with D perhaps matching TRBD2 (6 bases). Per the germline V gene, CDR1 is KGHSH and CDR2 is LQKENI. Trimming shortened V by 6 bases and J by 15 bases, and 18 bases separated the two germline ends. The CDR3 contains 13 residues. The CDR3 protein is CASSQGTASGLTF. CDR3 nucleotides: TGTGCCAGCTCGCAAGGGACTGCCTCCGGCCTGACTTTC.

This sequence joins TRBV5-8 and TRBJ1-5; weak D call: TRBD1 (6 bases). V gave up 1 base and J gave up 6 bases, with 11 bases separating them. Germline values: CDR1 SGHTS, CDR2 YDEGEE. The CDR3 runs 14 residues. The CDR3 region is CASSLIQGGQPQHF. The CDR3 nucleotides read TGTGCCAGCAGCTTGATACAGGGCGGTCAGCCCCAGCATTTT.

The chain couples TRBV5-1 to TRBJ2-7; 8 bases map to TRBD1. This CDR3 region has 14 residues. Germline V CDR1 and CDR2: SGHRS, YFSETQ. V lost 4 bases to trimming and J lost 1 base; unmatched junction nucleotides: 4. CDR3 loop: CASSAQGVSYEQYF. The CDR3 region has the DNA TGCGCCAGCAGCGCACAGGGGGTTTCCTACGAGCAGTACTTC.